These 27 T cell receptor beta chains were all obtained from the same sample, sequenced in a study of shared clonotypes between healthy human individuals. Repertoires were generated with immunoSEQ multiplex PCR, while TCRdb's copy carries only in-frame clones and drops some. The repertoire holds under 650,000 clones, with 90% to 97% as singletons. Sequenced sample: naive CD4+ T cells sorted from blood. Subset described: CD45RA+ positively selected. These TCRs come from a woman aged 25 to 39 in good health.

V and J are TRBV4-1 and TRBJ2-5, with TRBD2 matching 7 bases. V lost 5 bases and J lost 3; bases outside the gene matches: 9. The CDR3 length is 15 residues. From germline, CDR1 is MGHRA and CDR2 YSYEKL. The CDR3 bases are TGCGCCAGCAGCACCCGTGGGGGGGAGGAAGAGACCCAGTACTTC. Residues: CASSTRGGEEETQYF.

The J gene is TRBJ2-3, the V gene TRBV19, with D uncertain. Germline values: CDR1 LNHDA, CDR2 SQIVND (reference sequence). The CDR3 totals 13 residues. V was trimmed by 5 bases and J by 6 bases, leaving 12 bases between them. The CDR3 is CASSPDWPDTQYF. For the CDR3, the DNA is TGTGCCAGTAGTCCCGACTGGCCGGATACGCAGTATTTT.

The V call is TRBV7-9, the J call TRBJ2-5; D perhaps matches TRBD2 (6 bases). The assigned J gene may be wrong: the sequence end matches TRBJ2-7 better. CDR1 SEHNR and CDR2 FQNEAQ come from the germline V gene (reference sequence). The CDR3 length is 12 residues. DNA of the CDR3: TGTGCCAGCAGCTTAGTGCGGGGCGAGCAGTACTTC. This codes for CASSLVRGEQYF.

This chain joins TRBV10-3 and TRBJ2-7, with D perhaps TRBD1 or TRBD2 (5 bases each). There are 15 residues in the CDR3. Trimming left V 0 bases short and J 7 bases short, with 16 bases between. CDR1 is ENHRY and CDR2 is SYGVKD in the germline V gene. The CDR3 protein is CAISESKVRWGEQYF. Written as DNA, the CDR3 is TGTGCCATCAGTGAGTCGAAAGTCAGGTGGGGGGAGCAGTACTTC.

V gene TRBV18 combines with J gene TRBJ2-5, with a tentative D call TRBD2 (6 bases). The CDR3 length is 13 residues. The ends were cut back, 3 bases at V and 11 bases at J, with 16 bases in the middle. CDR1 is KGHSH and CDR2 is LQKENI in the germline V gene. The CDR3 spells CASSPEGGPQQYF. Here the CDR3 DNA reads TGTGCCAGCTCACCGGAGGGAGGACCCCAGCAGTACTTC.

V is TRBV4-1 and J is TRBJ2-7; TRBD2 matches 10 bases. The CDR3 covers 19 residues. Per germline, CDR1 MGHRA and CDR2 YSYEKL. The junction had 24 bases not matched to a gene; V was cut back by 6 bases and J by 7 bases. CDR3 sequence (DNA): TGCGCCAGCAGTCACCAAGGCGTGATTCGGCTAGCGGGAGAGGTTGAGCAGTACTTC. This codes for CASSHQGVIRLAGEVEQYF.

V usage is TRBV10-3 and J usage is TRBJ1-2; 8 bases are shared with TRBD1. CDR3 length: 14 amino acids. Germline V gives CDR1 ENHRY, CDR2 SYGVKD. Losses at the gene ends were 0 bases for V and 4 bases for J; bases not matched to a gene: 1. In DNA form, the CDR3 reads TGTGCCATCAGTGAGTCCGGGACAGGCTATGGCTACACCTTC. Translated: CAISESGTGYGYTF.

This chain uses TRBV27 with TRBJ2-2; no clear D gene. The CDR3 runs 12 residues. V was trimmed by 2 bases and J by 5 bases, leaving 3 bases between them. Germline loops: CDR1 MNHEY, CDR2 SMNVEV (reference sequence). In DNA form, the CDR3 reads TGTGCCAGCAGTTTAAAGACCGGGGAGCTGTTTTTT. It codes for CASSLKTGELFF.

The V call is TRBV18, the J call TRBJ2-7; TRBD1 might be the D (6 bases). Trimming removed 6 bases from V and 2 bases from J, with 14 bases in between. This CDR3 region has 14 residues. CDR1 is KGHSH and CDR2 is LQKENI in the germline V gene. The CDR3 here is CASSTGTGTYEQYF. DNA for the CDR3: TGTGCCAGCTCCACAGGGACGGGTACCTACGAGCAGTACTTC.

CDR3 loop: CARQDRANNYGYTF. CDR3 in DNA: TGTGCCAGGCAGGACAGGGCGAATAACTATGGCTACACCTTC. The chain links TRBV21-1 to TRBJ1-2; the table assigns TRBD1, which was not confirmed against the DNA. TRBV21-1 is described as a pseudogene. The CDR3 consists of 14 residues.

The chain recombines TRBV7-3 with TRBJ2-7, with a tentative D call TRBD1 (6 bases). Germline CDR1 and CDR2: SGHTA and FQGTGA. This CDR3 spans 13 amino acids. V lost 5 bases, J lost 7 bases, and 15 bases lay in between. The CDR3 loop is CASSPRGIGEQYF. CDR3 nucleotide sequence: TGTGCCAGCAGCCCTAGGGGGATCGGGGAGCAGTACTTC. Drawing the rest from reference TRBV7-3 and TRBJ2-7, the complete variable domain is GAGVSQTPSNKVTEKGKYVELRCDPISGHTALYWYRQSLGQGPEFLIYFQGTGAADDSGLPNDRFFAVRPEGSVSTLKIQRTERGDSAVYLCASSPRGIGEQYFGPGTRLTVT.

The chain couples TRBV5-4 to TRBJ2-7; 7 bases agree with TRBD2. The V gene's germline CDR1 is SGHNT and CDR2 YYREEE (reference sequence). V gave up 1 base and J gave up 2 bases; unmatched junction bases: 6. The CDR3 consists of 15 residues. The CDR3 sequence: CASSLKAGRTYEQYF. The CDR3 coding sequence is TGTGCCAGCAGCTTGAAAGCGGGGAGAACCTACGAGCAGTACTTC.

The J gene is TRBJ2-7, the V gene TRBV4-1; 8 bases align to TRBD2. The germline V gene has CDR1 MGHRA and CDR2 YSYEKL. Trimming took 6 bases from V and 2 from J; bases not matched to a gene: 9. The CDR3 length is 15 residues. Written as DNA, the CDR3 is TGCGCCAGCAGACGTCTACCGGGACTAGCCTACGAGCAGTACTTC. Its protein is CASRRLPGLAYEQYF.

J is TRBJ2-7 and V is TRBV6-1; D gene unclear. The CDR3 runs to 14 residues. Trimming took off 3 bases at V and 3 bases at J, with 12 bases between the two ends. Germline-derived CDR1 and CDR2 are MNHNS and SASEGT. The CDR3 DNA follows: TGTGCCAGCAGTGAGGACGACCTAATCTACGAGCAGTACTTC. It translates to CASSEDDLIYEQYF.

This clone was recorded once. J is TRBJ2-1 and V is TRBV7-3; D unresolved. The CDR3 totals 16 residues. V lost 5 bases to trimming and J lost 3 bases, with 17 bases between them. The germline gives CDR1 SGHTA, CDR2 FQGTGA. This CDR3 is CASSPQVASSYNEQFF. The CDR3 nucleotides are TGTGCCAGCAGCCCACAAGTAGCCAGCAGCTACAATGAGCAGTTCTTC.

The V and J genes are TRBV6-5 and TRBJ2-7, with a weak D call TRBD1 (5 bases). The CDR3 is made up of 14 amino acids. V gave up 5 bases and J gave up 0 bases, with 11 bases separating them. The germline gives CDR1 MNHEY, CDR2 SVGAGI. The CDR3 protein is CASSDRPISYEQYF. The CDR3 bases are TGTGCCAGCAGTGACAGACCGATCTCCTACGAGCAGTACTTC.

The genes are TRBV29-1 and TRBJ2-1; weak D call: TRBD2 (5 bases). Trimming stripped 3 bases from V and 0 bases from J, with 12 bases between. Germline-derived CDR1 and CDR2 are SQVTM and ANQGSEA. The CDR3 loop spans 15 amino acids. The chain's CDR3 is CSVEVSGISYNEQFF. CDR3 bases: TGCAGCGTTGAGGTGAGCGGAATCTCCTACAATGAGCAGTTCTTC.

V and J are TRBV7-2 and TRBJ2-5; D might be TRBD2 (5 bases). The CDR3 is 17 residues long. The germline V gene encodes CDR1 SGHTA and CDR2 FQGNSA. V lost 1 base and J lost 4, with 19 bases in between. The CDR3 loop reads CASSLDLRAHSSETQYF. The CDR3 coding sequence is TGTGCCAGCAGCTTAGACTTGCGGGCCCATAGCTCAGAGACCCAGTACTTC. The full variable domain, completed using reference TRBV7-2 and TRBJ2-5, is GAGVSQSPSNKVTEKGKDVELRCDPISGHTALYWYRQSLGQGLEFLIYFQGNSAPDKSGLPSDRFSAERTGGSVSTLTIQRTQQEDSAVYLCASSLDLRAHSSETQYFGPGTRLLVL.

The CDR3 nucleotides are TGTGCCAGCACCTGGAGCGCTGGCGGGGCCAACGTCCTGACTTTC. Translation: CASTWSAGGANVLTF. The chain employs TRBV6-5 and TRBJ2-6; D gene uncertain. Trimming pared 7 bases from V and 4 bases from J, leaving 14 bases between. Germline V gene sequence: CDR1 MNHEY, CDR2 SVGAGI. The CDR3 consists of 15 residues.

The rearrangement joins TRBV11-3 to TRBJ2-3, with 10 bases lining up with TRBD2. CDR1 and CDR2 from the germline V gene are SGHNT and YENEEA. The junction had 5 bases not matched to a gene; V was cut back by 3 bases and J by 2 bases. CDR3 length equals 16 residues. In DNA form, the CDR3 reads TGTGCCAGCAGCTTTGGACTAGCGGACCACACAGATACGCAGTATTTT. Translating it yields CASSFGLADHTDTQYF.

This chain joins TRBV28 and TRBJ2-7, with D unclear. Germline-derived CDR1 and CDR2 are MDHEN and SYDVKM. Trimming removed 3 bases at V and 5 bases at J, with 8 bases between. The CDR3 sequence is 12 residues long. DNA of the CDR3: TGTGCCAGCAGTTTGGATAGCCACGAGCAGTACTTC. Residues: CASSLDSHEQYF.

The chain joins TRBV28 to TRBJ2-3; 10 positions agree with TRBD1. Germline-derived CDR1 and CDR2 are MDHEN and SYDVKM. Germline trimming cut 6 bases from V and 1 base from J; bases unmatched to any gene: 4. The CDR3 runs to 15 residues. DNA for the CDR3: TGTGCCAGCAGGGGACAGGGGATGGGCACAGATACGCAGTATTTT. This codes for CASRGQGMGTDTQYF.

V and J are TRBV9 and TRBJ2-2; D unresolved. V was pared by 3 bases and J by 4 bases, with 16 bases between. The CDR3 has 16 amino acids. The germline V gene encodes CDR1 SGDLS and CDR2 YYNGEE. Written as DNA, the CDR3 is TGTGCCAGCAGCGGGGCGGTACCAGCCGCCACCGGGGAGCTGTTTTTT. It is translated as CASSGAVPAATGELFF.

The genes are TRBV2 and TRBJ2-4; maybe TRBD1 (6 bases). Trimming shortened V by 5 bases and J by 2 bases, and 16 bases separated the two germline ends. This CDR3 contains 16 residues. Germline CDR1 and CDR2: SNHLY and FYNNEI. The CDR3, as DNA: TGTGCCAGCAGTCCGGACACAGGGTTTACCAAAAACATTCAGTACTTC. Its translation: CASSPDTGFTKNIQYF. Based on the CDR3 plus reference TRBV2 and TRBJ2-4, the full variable domain is EPEVTQTPSHQVTQMGQEVILRCVPISNHLYFYWYRQILGQKVEFLVSFYNNEISEKSEIFDDQFSVERPDGSNFTLKIRSTKLEDSAMYFCASSPDTGFTKNIQYFGAGTRLSVL.

A word on this clone: This sample includes further DNA sequences coding for the same CDR3. This rearrangement joins TRBV28 to TRBJ2-7, with D perhaps TRBD2 (6 bases). The CDR3 is made up of 13 amino acids. Trimming removed 4 bases at V and 0 bases at J, with 7 bases between. In germline, CDR1 is MDHEN, CDR2 SYDVKM. In DNA form, the CDR3 reads TGTGCCAGCAGTTCCGGGAGCTCCTACGAGCAGTACTTC. Encoded protein: CASSSGSSYEQYF.

This chain's CDR3 is CASSLGLAGRRLEETQYF. As DNA, the CDR3 is TGTGCCAGCAGCCTCGGACTAGCGGGACGACGGCTGGAGGAGACCCAGTACTTC. The rearrangement links TRBV28 to TRBJ2-5, with 12 bases that match TRBD2. The V and J ends lost 6 bases and 5 bases, in that order; junction bases with no gene match: 16. CDR1 and CDR2 from the germline V gene are MDHEN and SYDVKM. The length of the CDR3 is 18 residues.

The genes are TRBV6-5 and TRBJ1-5; D remains unclear. The V gene's germline CDR1 is MNHEY and CDR2 SVGAGI. The V gene lost 6 bases and the J gene lost 3 bases, with 12 bases spanning the gap. This CDR3 comprises 14 residues. The CDR3 loop is CASSLGWTNQPQHF. CDR3 nucleotide sequence: TGTGCCAGCAGCCTGGGTTGGACCAATCAGCCCCAGCATTTT.